The clone carrying this T cell receptor beta chain has just one count. Germline lookup yields CDR1 MGHRA and CDR2 YSYEKL. V shed 0 bases, J shed 4 bases, and the junction held 7 bases outside the gene matches. The length of the CDR3 is 17 residues. This sample was taken from a study of shared clonotypes between healthy human individuals. About the research overall: The donors, a couple of women and a few men, were aged 18 to 49.

Libraries were prepared by immunoSEQ multiplex PCR; TCRdb keeps only in-frame clonotypes and omits some of them. The sample consists of about 670,000 clones, 72% of them appearing once. The V and J genes are TRBV4-1 and TRBJ1-5; the match to TRBD1 covers 9 bases. The receptor was isolated from a woman aged 25 to 39 in good health. The sample taken for sequencing was memory CD4+ T cells sorted from blood. As to subset: CD45RA-negative fraction. CDR3 DNA sequence: TGCGCCAGCAGCCAAGATCAATTGGGACAGGGTAATCAGCCCCAGCATTTT. The encoded protein is CASSQDQLGQGNQPQHF.